A selection of T cell receptor beta chains follows, all from one sample in a study of response to subunit inactivated influenza vaccine. TCRdb re-analysed the RT-PCR reads in MiXCR, keeping a single row per CDR3 protein. The sample lists fewer than 750,000 distinct CDR3 sequences; 14% were seen once. Source: PBMCs from blood, taken 11 to 12 days after vaccination. Receptor source: a man aged 50-59 years who received an inactivated influenza vaccine. CDR3s include the opening cysteine and the closing phenylalanine or tryptophan.

>TRBV6-5
CASRGGPGKLFF
>TRBV7-8
CASSLVRYFQETQYF
>TRBV9
CASSVGTGNGNYEQYF
>TRBV28
CASSLGARNQPQHF
>TRBV15
CATSSYDRYNQPQHF
>TRBV20-1
CSARDRGANTGELFF
>TRBV23-1
CASRQDRIREPQHF
>TRBV30
CAWSVSLTEGEQYF
>TRBV27
CASSFSRAERTYEQYF
>TRBV7-8
CASRSGQGNSPLHF
>TRBV20-1
CSARAGTGGSPLHF
>TRBV29-1
CSVELGTVHTQYF
>TRBV4-2
CASSQGVGTRRDTQYF
>TRBV4-3
CASSYTGGVKTGELFF